These 5 T cell receptor beta chains were all obtained from the same sample, sequenced in a study of T cell repertoires in cytomegalovirus infection. TCRdb recomputed calls from the reads with MiXCR, one row per CDR3 protein. Of under 350,000 distinct CDR3 sequences listed, about 9.2% are singletons. The specimen was PBMCs. The receptors here all came from a human donor in good health (CMV status not recorded). Some clones in this sample may be carry-over from other donors' samples.

This clonotype was picked up many times. CDR3 amino acids: CASSMYRGHEQYV. Here the CDR3 DNA reads TGTGCCAGCAGCATGTACAGGGGGCACGAGCAGTACGTC. The chain is built from TRBV5-5 and TRBJ2-7, with 9 positions matching TRBD1. The CDR3 is 13 residues long. Per the germline V gene, CDR1 is SGHKS and CDR2 is YYEKEE (reference sequence). The V segment lost 4 bases and the J segment 5 bases; nucleotides outside the gene matches: 4.

This clonotype has a handful of counts. The chain employs TRBV20-1 and TRBJ2-1; 8 bases are a match to TRBD2. The CDR3 contains 16 residues. J lost 6 bases, V lost 0 bases, and 10 bases had no gene match. Looked up from germline, CDR1 is DFQATT and CDR2 is SNEGSKA (reference sequence). CDR3 residues: CSARDYPSGGFNEQFF. The CDR3 coding sequence is TGCAGTGCTAGAGATTACCCCAGCGGGGGCTTCAATGAGCAGTTCTTC.

The V call is TRBV28, the J call TRBJ2-6; 9 positions agree with TRBD2. Trimming took 7 bases from V and 0 from J; bases not matched to a gene: 4. The germline gives CDR1 MDHEN, CDR2 SYDVKM. The CDR3 runs to 16 residues. CDR3 in DNA: TGTGCCAGCATGAATAGCGGGGGCTCTGGGGCCAACGTCCTGACTTTC. Protein: CASMNSGGSGANVLTF.

About this clonotype: This could be a read error, since a much larger clone is one nucleotide away. The rearrangement uses TRBV12-3 or TRBV12-4 and TRBJ1-2; D unresolved. The CDR3 is made up of 13 amino acids. V was clipped by 8 bases and J by 9 bases, with 19 bases between them. CDR3 sequence reads: CASSLHGNHSYTF. In DNA, the CDR3 is TGTGCCAGCTCCCTACATGGGAACCATAGCTACACCTTC.

Comment on this clonotype: Just one base apart from a much larger clone, this may be a read error. This chain joins TRBV20-1 and TRBJ2-6, with D possibly being TRBD1 or TRBD2 (5 bases each). CDR3 length: 14 residues. Germline assignment: CDR1 DFQATT and CDR2 SNEGSKA (reference sequence). The CDR3 DNA is TGCAGTGCTAGTGACCCTCGAGGGGCCGACGTCCTGACTTTC. Its protein is CSASDPRGADVLTF.